Following are 4 T cell receptor beta chains from one sample sequenced in a study of blood T cell repertoires in COVID-19. Produced via immunoSEQ multiplex PCR; TCRdb's table is partial and in-frame only. The sample carries approximately 310,000 clones, 80% to 90% recorded once. Specimen: peripheral blood. The origin of the receptors is a man aged 50-59 years with active or convalescent COVID-19.

The V and J genes are TRBV2 and TRBJ2-5; 9 bases are shared with TRBD1. The CDR3 totals 14 residues. CDR1 is SNHLY and CDR2 is FYNNEI in the germline V gene. V shed 5 bases and J 5 bases; nucleotides not matched to a gene: 6. CDR3 loop: CASSKGQGRETQYF. The CDR3 DNA is TGTGCCAGCAGTAAGGGACAGGGAAGGGAGACCCAGTACTTC. The full variable domain, rest sourced from reference TRBV2 and TRBJ2-5, is EPEVTQTPSHQVTQMGQEVILRCVPISNHLYFYWYRQILGQKVEFLVSFYNNEISEKSEIFDDQFSVERPDGSNFTLKIRSTKLEDSAMYFCASSKGQGRETQYFGPGTRLLVL.

Ten or more counts support this clone. DNA of the CDR3: TGTGCCAGCAGCTTCGGGACAGGGGCGGGTGAAGCTTTCTTT. It yields the protein CASSFGTGAGEAFF. The chain is built from TRBV11-2 and TRBJ1-1; 10 positions agree with TRBD1. This CDR3 has 14 residues. Trimming removed 3 bases from V and 7 bases from J; junction bases left unmatched: 5. Germline CDR1 and CDR2: SGHAT and FQNNGV.

The CDR3 loop is CASSGGTRQETQYF. The CDR3 nucleotides read TGTGCCAGCAGTGGCGGGACTAGACAAGAGACCCAGTACTTC. The V and J genes are TRBV25-1 and TRBJ2-5, with 8 bases that match TRBD2. CDR1 MGHDK and CDR2 SYGVNS come from the germline V gene. The V gene end was trimmed by 4 bases and the J gene end by 2 bases; junction bases not matched to a gene: 3. The CDR3 spans 14 residues.

The rearrangement uses TRBV7-9 and TRBJ2-3, with 7 nucleotides matching TRBD2. V trimming: 7 bases; J trimming: 1 base; junction bases outside the gene matches: 11. CDR1 is SEHNR, CDR2 FQNEAQ, per germline (reference sequence). This CDR3 has 16 amino acids. The DNA of the CDR3 is TGTGCCAGCACCGGGAGGCAGATGGAGGGCACAGATACGCAGTATTTT. Amino acids: CASTGRQMEGTDTQYF. Full variable domain (remainder filled in from reference TRBV7-9 and TRBJ2-3): DTGVSQNPRHKITKRGQNVTFRCDPISEHNRLYWYRQTLGQGPEFLTYFQNEAQLEKSRLLSDRFSAERPKGSFSTLEIQRTEQGDSAMYLCASTGRQMEGTDTQYFGPGTRLTVL.